This TCR beta chain was documented in a study of T-cell reconstitution after alpha-beta-depleted transplantation in children. This clonotype was detected a few times. Its antigen is currently unknown. The CDR3 totals 16 residues. CDR1 and CDR2 from the germline V gene are MNHEY and SMNVEV (reference sequence). Trimming left V 10 bases short and J 3 bases short, with 22 bases between. Notes on the study in general: Newly produced T cells mostly provided counts and TCRbeta diversity after one year, as hyperexpanded clones declined. Reported findings indicate that, about two months after transplant, alpha-beta T cells came from several hundred expanded clones, which were derived from non-depleted graft cells.

The library targeted TCRbeta and was prepared with unique molecular identifiers. A single record per CDR3 protein comes from TCRdb applying MiXCR to the PCR reads. Among 540,000 or so distinct CDR3 sequences listed, under 30% were seen once. The clonotype comes from a boy less than two years old who had a stem cell transplant for acute myeloid leukemia, so the T cells may come from the graft donor. J is TRBJ2-1 and V is TRBV27; D gene unclear. The specimen was PBMCs, mostly from graft donor cells, collected 360 days after TCRalphabeta/CD19-depleted stem cell transplant. The CDR3 DNA sequence: TGTGCCACCAGCCTCGATGGGGTAAAATACTACAATGAGCAGTTCTTC. Translating gives CATSLDGVKYYNEQFF.